The 6 T cell receptor beta chains listed next were all sequenced from one sample in a study of identical twins. TCRdb re-derived calls from the 5' RACE reads in MiXCR, one entry per CDR3 protein. The table has about 190,000 distinct CDR3 sequences, 15% to 20% seen once. These sequences were also reported in another study, on T cells expressing NK-cell markers.

Sequencing was done on a sample of CD8+ T cells sorted from blood. The receptors originated from a young woman in good health.

The CDR3 is CSATHRGRTGELFF. CDR3 coding DNA: TGCAGTGCCACCCACAGGGGTAGAACCGGGGAGCTGTTTTTT. The rearrangement joins TRBV20-1 to TRBJ2-2; 7 bases are a match to TRBD1. J gave up 5 bases and V 6 bases, and 9 bases lay outside the gene matches. The CDR3 runs 14 residues. The V gene's germline CDR1 is DFQATT and CDR2 SNEGSKA (reference sequence).

This clonotype was found a few times. The rearrangement uses TRBV7-8 and TRBJ2-2; 7 bases map to TRBD1. Unmatched junction bases numbered 15, after V lost 5 bases and J lost 6 bases. The CDR3 sequence is 17 residues long. Germline CDR1 reads SGHVS; CDR2 reads FQNEAQ. The DNA for the CDR3 is TGTGCCAGCAGCCCGGTGAGGGGGCCAGTAAAGGCCGGGGAGCTGTTTTTT. Protein: CASSPVRGPVKAGELFF. Full variable domain (missing parts from reference TRBV7-8 and TRBJ2-2): GAGVSQSPRYKVAKRGQDVALRCDPISGHVSLFWYQQALGQGPEFLTYFQNEAQLDKSGLPSDRFFAERPEGSVSTLKIQRTQQEDSAVYLCASSPVRGPVKAGELFFGEGSRLTVL.

This clonotype was seen more than once but under ten times. This chain uses TRBV6-5 with TRBJ2-7; 13 nucleotides line up with TRBD2. Germline trimming cut 4 bases from V and 12 bases from J; bases unmatched to any gene: 9. Per germline, CDR1 MNHEY and CDR2 SVGAGI. The CDR3 is 14 amino acids. The CDR3 protein is CASSSGGLAGLTYF. CDR3 nucleotide sequence: TGTGCCAGCAGTTCCGGGGGACTAGCGGGATTGACGTACTTC.

This chain uses TRBV10-2 with TRBJ2-3, with TRBD2 matching 9 bases. The CDR3 has 17 amino acids. Unmatched junction bases numbered 13, after V lost 3 bases and J lost 6 bases. The V gene's germline CDR1 is WSHSY and CDR2 SAAADI. The CDR3: CASSEGGLAGVGDTQYF. The CDR3 DNA sequence: TGCGCCAGCAGTGAAGGGGGACTAGCTGGAGTCGGTGATACGCAGTATTTT.

This chain uses TRBV12-3 or TRBV12-4 with TRBJ2-1, with D perhaps matching TRBD2 (6 bases). The CDR3 length is 14 residues. Trimming removed 3 bases from V and 4 bases from J, with 10 bases in between. DNA for the CDR3: TGTGCCAGCAGTTTCGCGGGGCCTTACAATGAGCAGTTCTTC. Translating it yields CASSFAGPYNEQFF.

The J gene is TRBJ1-1, the V gene TRBV7-2; D uncertain. The germline CDR1 and CDR2 sequences are SGHTA and FQGNSA. CDR3 length equals 14 residues. The ends were cut back, 3 bases at V and 2 bases at J, with 10 bases in the middle. CDR3 DNA: TGTGCCAGCAGCTTCCACTTCGGTAACACTGAAGCTTTCTTT. Translated, it gives CASSFHFGNTEAFF. The whole variable domain, filled in from reference TRBV7-2 and TRBJ1-1, reads GAGVSQSPSNKVTEKGKDVELRCDPISGHTALYWYRQSLGQGLEFLIYFQGNSAPDKSGLPSDRFSAERTGGSVSTLTIQRTQQEDSAVYLCASSFHFGNTEAFFGQGTRLTVV.